This T cell receptor beta chain is drawn from a study of shared clonotypes between healthy human individuals. Some clones are missing from TCRdb's copy, which holds only in-frame ones; the method was immunoSEQ multiplex PCR. The sample yields 470,000 or so clones, roughly 80% seen once. The CDR3 loop spans 14 amino acids. Trimming took off 10 bases at V and 0 bases at J, with 16 bases between the two ends. The germline V gene encodes CDR1 KGHSH and CDR2 LQKENI. The material sequenced was PBMCs. The chain uses TRBV18 and TRBJ2-7, with unresolved D. This TCR came from a woman aged 40 to 55 in good health. Some clones in this sample may be carry-over from other donors' samples. CDR3 DNA: TGTGCCACCCAGCTCTCTACAGACTCCTACGAGCAGTACTTC. Protein sequence: CATQLSTDSYEQYF.